This TCR beta chain was documented in a study of shared clonotypes between healthy human individuals. As defined, naive CD8 cells were CD45RO-negative and positively selected for CCR7, with terminally differentiated effector memory CD45RA+ cells excluded. Method: immunoSEQ multiplex PCR; TCRdb's copy keeps in-frame clones and lacks some. This repertoire shows about 2 million clones, approximately 94% found once; its top ten account for under 1.5%. Trimming pared 2 bases from V and 5 bases from J, leaving 16 bases between. The CDR3 spans 16 residues. CDR1 and CDR2 from the germline V gene are LGHNA and YSLEER.

The sequenced sample consisted of naive CD8+ T cells sorted from blood. This rearrangement joins TRBV4-3 to TRBJ1-5; TRBD1 is a possible D gene (5 bases). This receptor was obtained from a man younger than 35 in good health. The CDR3, as DNA: TGCGCCAGCAGCCAATTCCCAGGCGGAGGGGATCAGCCCCAGCATTTT. This codes for CASSQFPGGGDQPQHF.